The next 9 T cell receptor beta chains were all read from a single sample in a study of T cell clonality in common variable immunodeficiency. These receptors have no identified antigens. Regarding the study as a whole: Reportedly, TCR beta sequences from common variable immunodeficiency showed fewer deletions and N-nucleotide insertions.

Assay used: immunoSEQ multiplex PCR; TCRdb lists only in-frame clones, some missing. Altogether around 30,000 clones were found in the sample, and no singletons occur. The sequencing input was peripheral blood mononuclear cells. The source is a human donor with common variable immunodeficiency.

There are many counts of this clone. The CDR3 extends 3 residues past the end of the read, so its final part is completed from the germline J gene. The chain is built from TRBV9 and TRBJ2-7, with TRBD1 matching 7 bases. Trimming at V came to 0 bases and at J to 2 bases, leaving 2 bases not matched to a gene. CDR3 size: 14 residues. Germline CDR1 reads SGDLS; CDR2 reads YYNGEE. CDR3 protein: CASSVDTGAYEQYF. The DNA read from the CDR3 is TGTGCCAGCAGCGTAGACACAGGGGCCTACGAG.

In this sample, this clone turned up many times. Partial CDR3 DNA: TGCAGCGTTGAAGGGGGGTTGGGGGGGGGCGAGGGA. Amino acids: CSVEGGLGGGEG. From start to end, the CDR3 is CSVEGGLGGGEGAFF. The genes are TRBV29-1 and TRBJ1-1, with TRBD1 as a possible D gene (6 bases). The read comes to an end 3 residues before the CDR3 does, leaving the germline J gene to fill in the end. This CDR3 is built from 15 residues. Germline V CDR1 and CDR2: SQVTM, ANQGSEA.

Many counts were recorded for this clone. The read terminates 3 residues before the CDR3 end, so the remaining end is supplied by the germline J gene. The genes are TRBV11-2 and TRBJ1-5; a possible D gene is TRBD1 (5 bases). This CDR3 has 14 residues. The V gene lost 1 base and the J gene lost 6 bases, with 10 bases spanning the gap. CDR1 SGHAT and CDR2 FQNNGV come from the germline V gene. The CDR3 loop is CASSLAGPLQPQHF. The DNA read from the CDR3 is TGTGCCAGCAGCTTAGCAGGGCCACTTCAGCCC. Combining the CDR3 with reference TRBV11-2 and TRBJ1-5 gives the whole variable domain EAGVAQSPRYKIIEKRQSVAFWCNPISGHATLYWYQQILGQGPKLLIQFQNNGVVDDSQLPKDRFSAERLKGVDSTLKIQPAKLEDSAVYLCASSLAGPLQPQHFGDGTRLSIL.

This clone appeared many times. The CDR3 end lies 3 residues beyond the end of the read and is filled in from the germline J gene. This chain links TRBV20-1 with TRBJ2-7, with D possibly being TRBD2 (5 bases). This CDR3 contains 14 residues. V was pared by 0 bases and J by 3 bases, with 12 bases between. Looked up from germline, CDR1 is DFQATT and CDR2 is SNEGSKA (reference sequence). The CDR3 here is CSARDGLSNYEQYF. CDR3 bases read: TGCAGTGCTAGAGATGGACTTTCCAACTACGAG.

Concerning this clone itself: Read data end 3 residues before the CDR3 end; the end is taken from the germline J gene. The chain joins TRBV18 to TRBJ2-7; 11 bases agree with TRBD1. This CDR3 has 14 amino acids. V lost 5 bases and J lost 6; bases outside the gene matches: 6. Germline V CDR1 and CDR2: KGHSH, LQKENI. Partial CDR3 DNA: TGTGCCAGCTCATCCGGGACAGGGGGTCTCGAG. Its translation: CASSSGTGGLE. The whole CDR3 is CASSSGTGGLEQYF.

This clone was observed a few times. The read terminates 3 residues ahead of where the CDR3 ends, so the germline J gene completes it. The V and J genes are TRBV7-2 and TRBJ2-7; TRBD2 matches 7 bases. Germline CDR1 and CDR2: SGHTA and FQGNSA. V was clipped by 5 bases and J by 2 bases; unmatched bases: 9. There are 15 residues in the CDR3. CDR3 DNA (partial): TGTGCCAGCAGCCAGGGAGGGAGGACGACCTACGAG. Its translation: CASSQGGRTTYE. The whole CDR3 protein is CASSQGGRTTYEQYF.

Concerning this clone: The read ends 3 residues before the CDR3 terminus; that terminus is restored from the germline J gene. The chain employs TRBV30 and TRBJ2-5; 15 nucleotides agree with TRBD2. Germline-derived CDR1 and CDR2 are GTSNPN and SVGIG (reference sequence). The V segment lost 2 bases and the J segment 2 bases; nucleotides outside the gene matches: 6. There are 17 residues in the CDR3. The CDR3 sequence: CAWSNGLAGGLQETQYF. Incomplete CDR3 DNA: TGTGCCTGGAGTAACGGACTAGCGGGAGGGCTACAAGAGACC.

This clone occurred many times. Incomplete CDR3 DNA: TGTGCCAGCAGTGAGTTAATGGGACAGGGGGTTTACGAG. It is translated as CASSELMGQGVYE. The complete CDR3 protein is CASSELMGQGVYEQYF. The V gene is TRBV2, the J gene TRBJ2-7; 11 nucleotides agree with TRBD1. Read data end 3 residues before the CDR3 end; the end is taken from the germline J gene. Germline CDR1 SNHLY, CDR2 FYNNEI. This CDR3 is 16 amino acids long. Unmatched junction bases numbered 8, after V lost 3 bases and J lost 4 bases.

This clone turned up a few times. The CDR3 is cut off 3 residues early in the read; its end comes from the germline J gene. The V gene is TRBV19, the J gene TRBJ1-5, with no clear D. CDR1 is LNHDA, CDR2 SQIVND, per germline (reference sequence). The CDR3 extends over 15 amino acids. V dropped 5 bases and J dropped 3 bases, with 14 bases sitting between them. CDR3 protein: CASSLALAANQPQHF. The sequenced part of the CDR3 DNA is TGTGCCAGTAGTTTGGCCTTGGCCGCCAATCAGCCC.